This paragraph covers one T cell receptor (beta chain) sequence. Assay used: immunoSEQ multiplex PCR; TCRdb lists only in-frame clones, some missing. The sample holds about 130,000 clones, around 97% seen once. These data belong to a study of T cell changes during pregnancy in multiple sclerosis. Germline V gene lookup returns CDR1 MDHEN and CDR2 SYDVKM. Unmatched junction bases numbered 6, after V lost 6 bases and J lost 7 bases. The length of the CDR3 is 15 residues. This specimen was peripheral blood, taken after pregnancy. The receptor was isolated from a female donor with multiple sclerosis, enrolled in a pregnancy study. The rearrangement links TRBV28 to TRBJ2-1, with 13 bases matching TRBD2. CDR3 region: CASRLAGGPINEQFF. As DNA, the CDR3 is TGTGCCAGCAGACTAGCGGGAGGGCCAATAAATGAGCAGTTCTTC.